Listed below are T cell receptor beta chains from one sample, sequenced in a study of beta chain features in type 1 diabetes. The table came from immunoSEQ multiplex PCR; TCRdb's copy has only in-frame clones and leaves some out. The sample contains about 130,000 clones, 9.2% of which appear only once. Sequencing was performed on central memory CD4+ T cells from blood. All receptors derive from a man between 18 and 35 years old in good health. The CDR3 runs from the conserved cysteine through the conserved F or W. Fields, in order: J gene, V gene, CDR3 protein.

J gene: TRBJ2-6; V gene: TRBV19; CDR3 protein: CASQDRISGANVLTF
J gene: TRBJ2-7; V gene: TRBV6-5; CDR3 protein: CASSYSFSGAKTGQYF
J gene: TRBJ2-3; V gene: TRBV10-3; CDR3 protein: CAFRGSTDTQYF
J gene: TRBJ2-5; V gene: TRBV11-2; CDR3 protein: CASSQQGEETQYF
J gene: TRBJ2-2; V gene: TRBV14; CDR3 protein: CASRQQGTGELFF
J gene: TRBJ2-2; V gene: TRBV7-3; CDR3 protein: CASSFRGTGELFF
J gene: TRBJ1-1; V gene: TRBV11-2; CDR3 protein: CASTRTSVNTEAFF
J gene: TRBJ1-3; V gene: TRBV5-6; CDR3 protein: CASSLVSLSGNTIYF
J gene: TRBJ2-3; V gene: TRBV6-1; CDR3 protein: CASSEVLRGGRDTQYF
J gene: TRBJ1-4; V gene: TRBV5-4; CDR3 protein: CASSLGRAANEKLFF
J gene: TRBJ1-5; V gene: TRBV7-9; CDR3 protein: CASSLARKDNQPQHF
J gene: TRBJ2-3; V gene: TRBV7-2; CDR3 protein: CASSLDGGVHPDTQYF
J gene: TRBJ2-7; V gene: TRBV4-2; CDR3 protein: CASNPGQGMYEQYF
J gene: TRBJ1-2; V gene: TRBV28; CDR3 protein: CASSPARGLAKGYTF
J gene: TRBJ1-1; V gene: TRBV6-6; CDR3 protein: CASSYRGKTEAFF
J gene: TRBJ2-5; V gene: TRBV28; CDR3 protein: CASSLGLAQAFRETQYF
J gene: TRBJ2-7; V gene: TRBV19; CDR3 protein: CASSYSQGALREQYF
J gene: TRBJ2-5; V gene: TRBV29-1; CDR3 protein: CSVEDRSASGKETQYF
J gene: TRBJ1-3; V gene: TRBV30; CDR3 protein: CAWMQGQGVNTIYF
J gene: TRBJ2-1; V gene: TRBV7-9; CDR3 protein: CASSLGHGTPSYNEQFF
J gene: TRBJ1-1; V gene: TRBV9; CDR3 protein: CASTESDTEAFF
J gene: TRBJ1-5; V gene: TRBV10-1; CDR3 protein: CASSDGGSNQPQHF
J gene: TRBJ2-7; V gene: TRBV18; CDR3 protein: CASSPPSTSGGWDEQYF
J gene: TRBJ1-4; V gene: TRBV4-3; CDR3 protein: CASSQESSPGFPNEKLFF
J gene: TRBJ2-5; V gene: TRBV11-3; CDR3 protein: CASSPTGAPETQYF
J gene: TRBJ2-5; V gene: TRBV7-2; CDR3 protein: CASSPGTSVQTQYF
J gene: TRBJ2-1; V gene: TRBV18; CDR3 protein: CASSLGTGGWNEQFF
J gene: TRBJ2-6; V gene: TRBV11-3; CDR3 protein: CASSLGGSSGANVLTF
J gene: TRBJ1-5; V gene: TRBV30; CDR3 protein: CAWSTTGGQPQHF
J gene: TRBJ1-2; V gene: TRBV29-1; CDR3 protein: CSVEDGAGNYGYTF